The source of this TCR beta chain is a study of T cell repertoires in cytomegalovirus infection (dated by TCRdb to about 2019). Notes on the research overall: Donor HLA type was relevant to the analysis, as public TCR beta signatures indicated carriage of CMV infection together with the matching HLA type. General study outcomes and caveats: The ex vivo response was dominated by HLA-C-restricted CMV-specific TCR beta clonotypes, and the single most frequent clonotype in two of eight donors was supplied by these HLA-C-restricted clonotypes. In both this cohort and an independent cohort of several hundred donors, the cumulative frequency of public TCR beta family members distinguished carriers of CMV infection plus the relevant HLA type.

The sequencer was an Illumina HiSeq 1500. Starting from the raw public reads, TCRdb applied fastp trimming at Q25, assembled clones with MiXCR and retained in-frame beta chains. Each entry is one CDR3 protein sequence, shown with its most common DNA and genes. This sample is represented by roughly 760,000 distinct CDR3 sequences; less than 40% of them were singletons. The ten largest make up roughly 2.9% of the sample. In the case of this clonotype: Which antigen it targets is not known. The sample holds no much larger clone one base away, and base qualities are not on file.

The CDR3 holds 16 amino acids from the cysteine to the phenylalanine. Here the CDR3 DNA is all that survives: 48 bases in frame from base 1. In the germline V gene (reference sequence), CDR1 corresponds to DFQATT and CDR2 to SNEGSKA. Here V drops 0 bases and J drops 0 bases, and the junction holds 4 bases not matched to any gene. This receptor was taken from a human donor in good health (CMV status not recorded). Some clones in this sample may be carry-over from other donors' samples. The material sequenced was PBMCs. The V gene is TRBV20-1 and the J gene is TRBJ2-1, and 8 junction bases match TRBD2. CDR3 sequence: CSARDRSGSSYNEQFF. Here is the DNA: TGCAGTGCTAGAGATCGAAGCGGGAGCTCCTACAATGAGCAGTTCTTC.